This T cell receptor (beta chain) was retrieved from a study of lymphopenia after photon versus proton radiotherapy. A remark on this clone: Its antigen remains unknown.

The assay was immunoSEQ multiplex PCR, and TCRdb's table has in-frame clones only and misses some. Here the sample spans 70,000 or so clones, less than 95% being singletons. CDR1 is SGHVS and CDR2 is FNYEAQ in the germline V gene. V lost 0 bases to trimming and J lost 1 base, with 11 bases between them. The CDR3 is 16 residues long. Study-wide findings and caveats: Oligoclonal CD8+ Temra expansion after nadir drove photon patients' diversity drop. Proton therapy kept repertoires fairly stable, unlike photons, which gained effector/memory cells.

The gene calls are TRBV7-6 and TRBJ2-3; D remains ambiguous. The TCR sequence derives from a woman aged 40 to 55 with cholangiocarcinoma. The sample was peripheral blood, taken from a patient treated with photon-based radiotherapy. CDR3 DNA sequence: TGTGCCAGCAGCTTAGCGCAAAGGGCCGGCACAGATACGCAGTATTTT. The encoded protein is CASSLAQRAGTDTQYF.